The subject of this entry is one T cell receptor beta chain. Here immunoSEQ multiplex PCR was the method, and the copy in TCRdb shows in-frame clones only, minus some. The profile shows more than 75,000 clones, roughly 90% of them singletons. The entry originates in a study of blood T cell repertoires in COVID-19. V gave up 3 bases and J gave up 5 bases; unmatched junction bases: 9. The V gene's germline CDR1 is LGHNA and CDR2 YNFKEQ. The CDR3 is 16 amino acids. The receptor's source is a man at least 80 years old with active or convalescent COVID-19. V gene TRBV4-2 combines with J gene TRBJ2-1, with 8 bases lining up with TRBD2. The specimen sequenced was peripheral blood. The CDR3 sequence is CASSQRPGLVNNEQFF. The CDR3 nucleotides read TGTGCCAGCAGCCAGAGACCGGGACTAGTAAACAATGAGCAGTTCTTC.